This T cell receptor beta chain was identified in a study of cytomegalovirus exposure and HLA in healthy donors. The CDR3 has 14 residues. The germline gives CDR1 SEHNR, CDR2 FQNEAQ (reference sequence). V dropped 4 bases and J dropped 8; count of bases not matched to a gene: 10. All donors participated as healthy donors of bone marrow. Study-wide findings and caveats: Productive status was seen about 90% or about 30% of the time for most TCR beta V segments in an earlier analysis. In a later analysis, donors in an Asian-associated ancestry cluster reportedly had fewer N-insertions in productive TCRs than the cohort mean. A later look showed TCR association rates differing by HLA locus, highest for DRB1 and lowest for HLA-C.

Primers for the PCR totalled 60 Vbeta and 13 Jbeta. The method was immunoSEQ multiplex PCR; TCRdb's version includes in-frame clones alone and lacks a portion of them. The repertoire holds 140,000 to 150,000 clones, roughly 80% seen once, with 6.5% to 8% in the top ten. With regard to this clone: Its target is unknown.

Material for sequencing was PBMCs. J is TRBJ1-2 and V is TRBV7-9; TRBD1 aligns across 7 bases. This TCR came from a woman aged 40 to 50 in good health and CMV-seropositive. The CDR3 loop is CASSSLGQGVGYTF. The CDR3 DNA is TGTGCCAGCAGCTCCCTCGGCCAGGGGGTCGGCTACACCTTC. The whole variable domain, remainder taken from reference TRBV7-9 and TRBJ1-2, is DTGVSQNPRHKITKRGQNVTFRCDPISEHNRLYWYRQTLGQGPEFLTYFQNEAQLEKSRLLSDRFSAERPKGSFSTLEIQRTEQGDSAMYLCASSSLGQGVGYTFGSGTRLTVV.